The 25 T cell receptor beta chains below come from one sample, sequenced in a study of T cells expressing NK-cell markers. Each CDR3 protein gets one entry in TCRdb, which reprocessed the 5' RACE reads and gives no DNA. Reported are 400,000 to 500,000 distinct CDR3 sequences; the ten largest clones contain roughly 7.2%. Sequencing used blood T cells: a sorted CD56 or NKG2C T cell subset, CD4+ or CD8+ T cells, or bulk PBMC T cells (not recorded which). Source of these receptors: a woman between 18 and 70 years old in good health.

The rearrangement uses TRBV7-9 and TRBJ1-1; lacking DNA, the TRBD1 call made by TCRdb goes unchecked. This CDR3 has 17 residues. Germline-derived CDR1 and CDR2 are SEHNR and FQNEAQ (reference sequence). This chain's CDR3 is CASSLEGLGVAWTEAFF.

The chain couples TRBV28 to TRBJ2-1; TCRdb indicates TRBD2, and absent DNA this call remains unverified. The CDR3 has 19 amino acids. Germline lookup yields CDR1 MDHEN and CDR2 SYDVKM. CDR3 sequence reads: CASSSPGTSGRKSYNEQFF. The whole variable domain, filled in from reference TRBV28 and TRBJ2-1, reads DVKVTQSSRYLVKRTGEKVFLECVQDMDHENMFWYRQDPGLGLRLIYFSYDVKMKEKGDIPEGYSVSREKKERFSLILESASTNQTSMYLCASSSPGTSGRKSYNEQFFGPGTRLTVL.

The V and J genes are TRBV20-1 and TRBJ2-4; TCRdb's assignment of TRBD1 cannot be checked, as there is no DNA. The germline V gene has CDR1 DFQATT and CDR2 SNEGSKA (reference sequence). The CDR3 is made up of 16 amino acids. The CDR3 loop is CSASLGQILAKNIQYF.

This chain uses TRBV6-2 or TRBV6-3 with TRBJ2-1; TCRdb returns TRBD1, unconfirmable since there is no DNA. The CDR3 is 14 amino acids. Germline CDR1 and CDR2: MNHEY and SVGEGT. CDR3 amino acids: CASSYRDTYNEQFF.

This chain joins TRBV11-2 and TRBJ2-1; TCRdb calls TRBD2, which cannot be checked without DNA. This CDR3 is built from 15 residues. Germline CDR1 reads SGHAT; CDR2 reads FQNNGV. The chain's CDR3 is CASSGEGLAGREHFF.

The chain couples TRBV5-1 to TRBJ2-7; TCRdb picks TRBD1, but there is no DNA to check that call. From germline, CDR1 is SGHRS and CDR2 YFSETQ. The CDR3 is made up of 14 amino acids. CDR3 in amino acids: CASSLDRRGYEQYF.

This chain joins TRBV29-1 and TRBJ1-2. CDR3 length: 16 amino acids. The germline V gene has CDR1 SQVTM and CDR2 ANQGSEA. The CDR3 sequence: CSVEDTRQGLGYGYTF.

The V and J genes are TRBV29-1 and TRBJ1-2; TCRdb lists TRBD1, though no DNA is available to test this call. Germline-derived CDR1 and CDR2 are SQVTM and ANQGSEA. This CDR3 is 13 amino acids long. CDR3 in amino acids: CSVTGSRLYGYTF.

CDR3 amino acids: CSAQRPGYNEQFF. The chain recombines TRBV20-1 with TRBJ2-1; TCRdb designates TRBD1, a call that cannot be tested without DNA. This CDR3 has 13 amino acids. CDR1 is DFQATT, CDR2 SNEGSKA, per germline (reference sequence).

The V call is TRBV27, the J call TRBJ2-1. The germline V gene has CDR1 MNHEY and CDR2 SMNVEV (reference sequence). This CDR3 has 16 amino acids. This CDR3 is CASSLSSGTSYNEQFF.

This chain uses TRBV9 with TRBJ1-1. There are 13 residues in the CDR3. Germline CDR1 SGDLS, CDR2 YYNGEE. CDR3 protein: CASSDLTAPEAFF. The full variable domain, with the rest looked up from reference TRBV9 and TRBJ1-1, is DSGVTQTPKHLITATGQRVTLRCSPRSGDLSVYWYQQSLDQGLQFLIQYYNGEERAKGNILERFSAQQFPDLHSELNLSSLELGDSALYFCASSDLTAPEAFFGQGTRLTVV.

The CDR3 reads CAWSGVNQPQHF. The chain combines TRBV30 with TRBJ1-5. Germline V gene lookup returns CDR1 GTSNPN and CDR2 SVGIG (reference sequence). CDR3 length: 12 amino acids.

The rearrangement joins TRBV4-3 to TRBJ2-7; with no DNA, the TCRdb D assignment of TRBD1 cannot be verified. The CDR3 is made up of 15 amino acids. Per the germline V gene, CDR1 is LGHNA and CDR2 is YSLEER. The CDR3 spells CASSQVGRGPGEQYF.

The CDR3 loop reads CASSLRAGLAKNIQYF. The chain uses TRBV27 and TRBJ2-4; TCRdb reports TRBD2, a call that lacks DNA to check it against. This CDR3 comprises 16 residues. Germline V CDR1 and CDR2: MNHEY, SMNVEV (reference sequence).

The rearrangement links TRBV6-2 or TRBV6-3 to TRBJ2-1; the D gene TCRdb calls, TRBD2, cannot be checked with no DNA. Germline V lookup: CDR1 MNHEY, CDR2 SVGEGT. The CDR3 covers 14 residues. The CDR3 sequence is CASSSTSEYNEQFF.

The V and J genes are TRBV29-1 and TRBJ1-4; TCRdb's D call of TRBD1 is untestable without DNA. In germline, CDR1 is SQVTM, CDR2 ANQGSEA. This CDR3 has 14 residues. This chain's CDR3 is CSVGGTVANEKLFF. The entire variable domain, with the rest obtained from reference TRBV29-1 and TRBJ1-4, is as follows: SAVISQKPSRDICQRGTSLTIQCQVDSQVTMMFWYRQQPGQSLTLIATANQGSEATYESGFVIDKFPISRPNLTFSTLTVSNMSPEDSSIYLCSVGGTVANEKLFFGSGTQLSVL.

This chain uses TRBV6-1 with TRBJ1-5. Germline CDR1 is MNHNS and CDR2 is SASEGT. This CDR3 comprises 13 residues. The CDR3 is CASSEVGDQPQHF.

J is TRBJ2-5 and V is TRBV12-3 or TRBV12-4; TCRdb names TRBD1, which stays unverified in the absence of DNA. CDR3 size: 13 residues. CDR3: CASSRQGAETQYF.

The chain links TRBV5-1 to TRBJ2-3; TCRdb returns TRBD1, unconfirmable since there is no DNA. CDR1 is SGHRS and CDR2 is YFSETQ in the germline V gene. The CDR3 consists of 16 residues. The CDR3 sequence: CASSLAIPVTTDTQYF.

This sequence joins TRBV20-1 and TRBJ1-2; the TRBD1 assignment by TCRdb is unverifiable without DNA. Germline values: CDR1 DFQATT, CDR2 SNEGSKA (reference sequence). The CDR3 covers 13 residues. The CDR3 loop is CSGRGGPDYGYTF.

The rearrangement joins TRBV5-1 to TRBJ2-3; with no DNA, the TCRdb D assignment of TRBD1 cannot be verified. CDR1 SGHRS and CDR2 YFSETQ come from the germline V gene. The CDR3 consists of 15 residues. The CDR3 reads CASSPEAGLGNTQYF.

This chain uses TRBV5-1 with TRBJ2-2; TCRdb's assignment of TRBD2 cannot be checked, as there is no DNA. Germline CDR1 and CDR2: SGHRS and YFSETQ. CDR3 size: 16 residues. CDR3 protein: CASSFEGGRNTGELFF.

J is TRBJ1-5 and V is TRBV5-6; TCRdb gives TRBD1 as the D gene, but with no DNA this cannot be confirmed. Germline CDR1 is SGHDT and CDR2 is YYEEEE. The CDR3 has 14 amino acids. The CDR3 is CASSLRGVGQPQHF.

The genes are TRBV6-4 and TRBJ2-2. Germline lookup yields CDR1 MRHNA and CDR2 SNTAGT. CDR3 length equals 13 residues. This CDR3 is CASSDDLAGELFF.

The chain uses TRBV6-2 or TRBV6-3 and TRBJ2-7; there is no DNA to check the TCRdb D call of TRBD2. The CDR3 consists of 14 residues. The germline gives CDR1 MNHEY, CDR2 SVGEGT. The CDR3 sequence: CASSATSYVGEQYF.